This section outlines one T cell receptor beta chain sequence together with its context. This CDR3 is built from 15 residues. Trimming took 6 bases from V and 4 from J, leaving 16 bases between them. Germline V gene data show CDR1 as SGHAT and CDR2 as FQNNGV. This sample stems from a study of T cell changes during pregnancy in multiple sclerosis. Some clones are missing from TCRdb's copy, which holds only in-frame ones; the method was immunoSEQ multiplex PCR. Among about 53,000 clones, about 88% were seen once, and the ten largest hold approximately 2.8%. The sequences come from CD8+ T cells from peripheral blood mononuclear cells, collected before pregnancy. The genes are TRBV11-2 and TRBJ1-3; D is unclear. This clonotype originated in a female donor with multiple sclerosis, enrolled in a pregnancy study. The CDR3 sequence is CASSPWLAQGNTIYF. The CDR3 DNA follows: TGTGCCAGCAGTCCATGGTTAGCACAAGGAAACACCATATATTTT. Full variable domain (remainder filled in from reference TRBV11-2 and TRBJ1-3): EAGVAQSPRYKIIEKRQSVAFWCNPISGHATLYWYQQILGQGPKLLIQFQNNGVVDDSQLPKDRFSAERLKGVDSTLKIQPAKLEDSAVYLCASSPWLAQGNTIYFGEGSWLTVV.